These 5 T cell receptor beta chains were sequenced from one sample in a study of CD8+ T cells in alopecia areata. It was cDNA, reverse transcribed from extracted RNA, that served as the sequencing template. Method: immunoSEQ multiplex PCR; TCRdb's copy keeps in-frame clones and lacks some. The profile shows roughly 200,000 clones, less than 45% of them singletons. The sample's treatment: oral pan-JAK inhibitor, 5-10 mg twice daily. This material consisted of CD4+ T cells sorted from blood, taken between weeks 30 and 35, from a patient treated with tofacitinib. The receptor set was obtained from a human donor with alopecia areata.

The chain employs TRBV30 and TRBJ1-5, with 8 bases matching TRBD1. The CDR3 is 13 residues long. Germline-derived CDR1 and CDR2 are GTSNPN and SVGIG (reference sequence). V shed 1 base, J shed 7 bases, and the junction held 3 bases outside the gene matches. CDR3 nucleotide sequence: TGTGCCTGGAGTGCAGGGGGCGGACAGCCCCAGCATTTT. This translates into CAWSAGGGQPQHF.

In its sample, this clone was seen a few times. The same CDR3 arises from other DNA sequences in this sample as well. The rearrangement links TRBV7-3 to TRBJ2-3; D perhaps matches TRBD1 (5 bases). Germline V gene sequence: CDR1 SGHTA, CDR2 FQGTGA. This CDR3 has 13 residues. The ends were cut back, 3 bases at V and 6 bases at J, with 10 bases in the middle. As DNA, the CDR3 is TGTGCCAGCAGCTTGGGGCTATTGGATACGCAGTATTTT. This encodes CASSLGLLDTQYF. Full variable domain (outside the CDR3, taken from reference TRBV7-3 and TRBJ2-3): GAGVSQTPSNKVTEKGKYVELRCDPISGHTALYWYRQSLGQGPEFLIYFQGTGAADDSGLPNDRFFAVRPEGSVSTLKIQRTERGDSAVYLCASSLGLLDTQYFGPGTRLTVL.

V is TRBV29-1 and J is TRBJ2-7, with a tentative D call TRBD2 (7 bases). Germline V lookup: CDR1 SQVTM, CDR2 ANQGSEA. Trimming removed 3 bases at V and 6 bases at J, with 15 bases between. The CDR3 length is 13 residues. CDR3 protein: CSVDPGGRGEQYF. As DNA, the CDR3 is TGCAGCGTTGATCCCGGGGGGCGAGGCGAGCAGTACTTC.

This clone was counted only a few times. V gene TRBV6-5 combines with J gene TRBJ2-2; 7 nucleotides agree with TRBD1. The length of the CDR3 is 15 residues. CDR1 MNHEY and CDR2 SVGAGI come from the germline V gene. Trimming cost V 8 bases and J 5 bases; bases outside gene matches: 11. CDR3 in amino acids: CASGYGTGETGELFF. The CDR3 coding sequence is TGTGCCAGCGGCTACGGAACAGGGGAAACCGGGGAGCTGTTTTTT.

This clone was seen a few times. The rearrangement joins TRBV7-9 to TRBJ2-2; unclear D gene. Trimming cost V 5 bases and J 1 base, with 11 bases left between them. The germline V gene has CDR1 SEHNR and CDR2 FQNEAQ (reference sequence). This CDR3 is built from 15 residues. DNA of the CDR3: TGTGCCAGCAGCCCTCCAAAGGTGAACACCGGGGAGCTGTTTTTT. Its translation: CASSPPKVNTGELFF.